Here is one TCR beta chain with its context. Per the original methods: Estimates of nucleated cell counts were drawn from the amplification of reference gene primers. The assay was immunoSEQ multiplex PCR, and TCRdb's table has in-frame clones only and misses some. The V and J calls and the clone size are those of that table, but D and trimming were determined from the DNA. The table has some 54,000 clones, about nine tenths seen once. This sample was included in a study of blood T cell repertoires in COVID-19. Overall study context: Specimens from acute and convalescent COVID-19 originated in the United States, Italy and Spain. The analysed material was cDNA or gDNA that came from T cells, B-cell-depleted T cells, or PBMCs.

V dropped 3 bases and J dropped 6; count of bases not matched to a gene: 5. CDR3 size: 15 residues. CDR1 is SGDLS and CDR2 is YYNGEE in the germline V gene. The sequenced material came from peripheral blood. V usage is TRBV9 and J usage is TRBJ2-2; TRBD2 matches at 10 bases. The clonotype originates from a man in his fifties or sixties with acute or convalescent COVID-19. The CDR3 DNA is TGTGCCAGCAGCGCAGCGGGAGGGCCCCCCGGGGAGCTGTTTTTT. This translates into CASSAAGGPPGELFF.